This TCR beta chain was identified during a study of T cells in Graves' hyperthyroidism and ophthalmopathy. At least ten counts were recorded for this clonotype. The CDR3 regions of TCR beta were amplified from RNA transcripts. Using the HTBI primer set, a first-round RT-PCR was run on the TCR CDR3. TCRdb reanalysed the multiplex PCR reads using MiXCR and keeps one entry per CDR3 protein. Of hundreds of thousands of distinct CDR3 sequences in the sample, roughly 15% are singletons; the top ten hold approximately 13%. This receptor was taken from a woman in her 50s with Graves' ophthalmopathy. Specimen: blood.

The CDR3 DNA is TGTGCCAGCAGCTTAGACGGGACAGGGGTCTACAATGAGCAGTTCTTC. Translated, it gives CASSLDGTGVYNEQFF. The chain has TRBV7-2 and TRBJ2-1, with 10 nucleotides matching TRBD1. The V gene's germline CDR1 is SGHTA and CDR2 FQGNSA. V lost 1 base, J lost 3 bases, and 3 bases stayed unmatched. This CDR3 spans 16 amino acids.